This TCR beta chain was retrieved from a study of blood T cell repertoires in COVID-19. Study summary: Samples taken during acute and convalescent COVID-19 were collected in the United States, Italy and Spain. The analysed material was cDNA or gDNA that came from T cells, B-cell-depleted T cells, or PBMCs.

The Seattle patients joined while their infection was active and were tracked longitudinally afterward. Per the authors' pipeline: Counts of nucleated cells, estimated from reference gene primer amplification, were obtained. TCRdb keeps only in-frame clones here, not all; method: immunoSEQ multiplex PCR. V and J calls and clone size are those listed in that table; D and trimming were worked out from the DNA. This sample yields around 400,000 clones, of which around 87% are seen a single time; more than 9% belongs to the top ten. Germline CDR1 is SGHRS and CDR2 is YFSETQ. Trimming removed 0 bases at V and 6 bases at J, with 13 bases between. The CDR3 length is 14 residues.

This clonotype was sampled from a woman aged 30 to 39 with COVID-19, enrolled during active disease. The chain couples TRBV5-1 to TRBJ2-7; D is possibly TRBD1 (5 bases). The sample comprised peripheral blood. In DNA form, the CDR3 reads TGCGCCAGCAGCTTGGCGGCAGGGTATGGCGAGCAGTACTTC. Residues: CASSLAAGYGEQYF.